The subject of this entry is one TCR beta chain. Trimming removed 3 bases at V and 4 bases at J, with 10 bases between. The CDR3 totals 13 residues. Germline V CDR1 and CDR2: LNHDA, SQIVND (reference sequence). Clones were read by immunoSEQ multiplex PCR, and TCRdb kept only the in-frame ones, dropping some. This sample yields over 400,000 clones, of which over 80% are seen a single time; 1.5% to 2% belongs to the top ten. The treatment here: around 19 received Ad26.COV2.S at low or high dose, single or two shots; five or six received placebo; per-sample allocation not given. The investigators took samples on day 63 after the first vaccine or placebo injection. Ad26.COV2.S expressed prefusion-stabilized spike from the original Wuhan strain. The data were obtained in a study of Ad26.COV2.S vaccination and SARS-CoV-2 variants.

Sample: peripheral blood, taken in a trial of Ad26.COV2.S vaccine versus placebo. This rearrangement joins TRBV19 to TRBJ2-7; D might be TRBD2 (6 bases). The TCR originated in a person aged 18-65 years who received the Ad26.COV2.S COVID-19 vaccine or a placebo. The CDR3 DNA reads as TGTGCCAGTAGTATCGGTCTAGCGTACGAGCAGTACTTC. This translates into CASSIGLAYEQYF.